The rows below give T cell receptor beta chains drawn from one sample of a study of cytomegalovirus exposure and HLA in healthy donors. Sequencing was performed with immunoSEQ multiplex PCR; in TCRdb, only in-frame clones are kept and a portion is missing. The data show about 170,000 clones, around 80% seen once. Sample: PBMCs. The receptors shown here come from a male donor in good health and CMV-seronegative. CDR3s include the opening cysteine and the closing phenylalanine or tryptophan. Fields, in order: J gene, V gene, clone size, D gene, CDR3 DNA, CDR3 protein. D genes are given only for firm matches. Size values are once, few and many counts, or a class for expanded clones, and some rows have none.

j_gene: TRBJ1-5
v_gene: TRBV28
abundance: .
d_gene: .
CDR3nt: TGTGCCAGCCGGAACTCAGGGAATTCCCATCAGCCCCAGCATTTT
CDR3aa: CASRNSGNSHQPQHF

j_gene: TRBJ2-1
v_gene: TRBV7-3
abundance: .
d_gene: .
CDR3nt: TGTGCCAGCAGCTTAGGCACAGGGGGGGTCTACAATGAGCAGTTCTTC
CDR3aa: CASSLGTGGVYNEQFF

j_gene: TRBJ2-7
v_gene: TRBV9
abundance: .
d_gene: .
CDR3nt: TGTGCCAGCAGCGTAGATCGCAACAGGTACGACGAGCAGTACTTC
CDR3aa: CASSVDRNRYDEQYF

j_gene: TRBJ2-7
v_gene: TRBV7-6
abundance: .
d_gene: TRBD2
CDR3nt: TGTGCCAGCAGCTACTCGGGACTACCCTCCTACGAGCAGTACTTC
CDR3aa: CASSYSGLPSYEQYF

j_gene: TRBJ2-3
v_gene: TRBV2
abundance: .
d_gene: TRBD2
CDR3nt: TGTGCCAGCAGTATTAGCGGGGGGGCAGATACGCAGTATTTT
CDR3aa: CASSISGGADTQYF

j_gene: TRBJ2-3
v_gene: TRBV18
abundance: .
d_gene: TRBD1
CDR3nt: TGTGCCACCTTGGGGGACAGACCCACAGATACGCAGTATTTT
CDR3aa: CATLGDRPTDTQYF

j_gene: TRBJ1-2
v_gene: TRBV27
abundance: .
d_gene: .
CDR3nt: TGTGCCAGCAGTTTAGGCCAGGGTGGTGGCTACACCTTC
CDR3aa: CASSLGQGGGYTF

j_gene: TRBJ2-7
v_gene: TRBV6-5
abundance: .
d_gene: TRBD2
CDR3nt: TGTGCCACTCTTAGCGGGGGCATGGGACGATGGGAGCAGTACTTC
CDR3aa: CATLSGGMGRWEQYF

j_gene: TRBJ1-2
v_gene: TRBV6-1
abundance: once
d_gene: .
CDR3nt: TGTGCCAGCAGTGAAATTCGGACAGCTAACTATGGCTACACCTTC
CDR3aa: CASSEIRTANYGYTF

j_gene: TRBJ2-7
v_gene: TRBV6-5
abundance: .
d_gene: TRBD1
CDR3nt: TGTGCCAGCAGTTACTCGACAGGGTTAATTTACGAGCAGTACTTC
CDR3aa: CASSYSTGLIYEQYF

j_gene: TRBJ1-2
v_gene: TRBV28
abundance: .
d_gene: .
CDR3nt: TGTGCCAGCAGTTTCGGACAACGCTATGGCTACACCTTC
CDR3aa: CASSFGQRYGYTF

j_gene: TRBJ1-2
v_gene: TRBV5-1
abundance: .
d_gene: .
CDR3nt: TGCGCCAGCAGCCGTGACAGCTATGGCTACACCTTC
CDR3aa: CASSRDSYGYTF

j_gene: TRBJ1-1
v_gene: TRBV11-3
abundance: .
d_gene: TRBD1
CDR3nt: TGTGCCAGCAGCTTAGATGCCCCCCCGGACAGGGTTGGGACTGAAGCTTTCTTT
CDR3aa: CASSLDAPPDRVGTEAFF

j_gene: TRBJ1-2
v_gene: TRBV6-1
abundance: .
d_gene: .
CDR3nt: TGTGCCAGCAGTGTACAGGAATCCTATGGCTACACCTTC
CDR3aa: CASSVQESYGYTF

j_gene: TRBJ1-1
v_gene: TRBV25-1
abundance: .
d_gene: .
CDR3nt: TGTGCCAGCAGTGAATTCAGGGGATCCTACACTGAAGCTTTCTTT
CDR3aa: CASSEFRGSYTEAFF

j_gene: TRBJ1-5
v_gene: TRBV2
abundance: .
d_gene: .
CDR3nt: TGTGCCAGCAGTGAGGACAACAGCAATCAGCCCCAGCATTTT
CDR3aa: CASSEDNSNQPQHF

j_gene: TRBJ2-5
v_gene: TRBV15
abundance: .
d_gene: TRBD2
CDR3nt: TGTGCCACCAGCAGAGAGAGAACTAGCGAAGAGACCCAGTACTTC
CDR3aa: CATSRERTSEETQYF

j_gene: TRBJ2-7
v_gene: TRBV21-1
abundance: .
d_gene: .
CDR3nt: TGTGCCAGCAGGTCCGACACCCGAACCTACGAGCAGTACTTC
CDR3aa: CASRSDTRTYEQYF

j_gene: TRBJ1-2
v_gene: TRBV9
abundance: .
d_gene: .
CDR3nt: TGTGCCAGCAGCGTAGGAGGAGGGGCGACCGCTAACTATGGCTACACCTTC
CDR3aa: CASSVGGGATANYGYTF

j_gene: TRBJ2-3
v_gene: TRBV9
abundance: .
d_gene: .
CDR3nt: TGTGCCAGCAGCGTAGGGGCAGGGGTCGGCACAGATACGCAGTATTTT
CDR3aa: CASSVGAGVGTDTQYF

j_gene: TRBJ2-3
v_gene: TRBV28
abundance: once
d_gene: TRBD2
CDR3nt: TGTGCCAGCAGTTTACCGGGACTACCAATTTCAAATACGCAGTATTTT
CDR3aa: CASSLPGLPISNTQYF

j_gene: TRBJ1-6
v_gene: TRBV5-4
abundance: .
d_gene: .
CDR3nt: TGTGCCAGCAGCTTGGAGAGGTACAATTCACCCCTCCACTTT
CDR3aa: CASSLERYNSPLHF

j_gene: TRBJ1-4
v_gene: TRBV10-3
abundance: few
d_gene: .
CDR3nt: TGTGCCATCAGTGAGGGCCTTAATGAAAAACTGTTTTTT
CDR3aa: CAISEGLNEKLFF

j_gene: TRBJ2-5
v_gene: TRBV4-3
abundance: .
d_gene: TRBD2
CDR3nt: TGCGCCAGCAGCCAAGATTTGAAGCTAGCGGGGGGCGAAGAGACCCAGTACTTC
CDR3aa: CASSQDLKLAGGEETQYF

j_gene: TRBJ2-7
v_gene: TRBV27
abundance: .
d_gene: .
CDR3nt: TGTGCCAGCAGTTTATACAGCTTAAGCTCCTACGAGCAGTACTTC
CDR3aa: CASSLYSLSSYEQYF

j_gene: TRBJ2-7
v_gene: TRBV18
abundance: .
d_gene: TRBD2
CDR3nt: TGTGCCAGCTCACCAGCGAGCGGGGGATCTTACGAGCAGTACTTC
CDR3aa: CASSPASGGSYEQYF

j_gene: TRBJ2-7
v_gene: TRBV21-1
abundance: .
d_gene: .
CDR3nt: TGTGCCAGCAGCAAAGTAATAAGGGACAGGGTCTCCTACGAGCAGTACTTC
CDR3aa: CASSKVIRDRVSYEQYF

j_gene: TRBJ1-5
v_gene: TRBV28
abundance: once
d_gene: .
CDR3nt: TGTGCCAGCAGTTTTTCGGAGAATCAGCCCCAGCATTTT
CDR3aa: CASSFSENQPQHF

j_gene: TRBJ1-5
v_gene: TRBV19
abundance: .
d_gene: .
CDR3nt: TGTGCCAGTAGTGGCGCAAATGACTGGGGCCGGCAGCCCCAGCATTTT
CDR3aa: CASSGANDWGRQPQHF

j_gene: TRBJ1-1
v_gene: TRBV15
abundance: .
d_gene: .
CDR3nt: TGTGCCACCAGCGTAGACGGACAGATGAACACTGAAGCTTTCTTT
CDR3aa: CATSVDGQMNTEAFF

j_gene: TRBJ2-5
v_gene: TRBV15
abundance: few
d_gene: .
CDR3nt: TGTGCCACCAGCAGAGATCAGACAGAAGAGACCCAGTACTTC
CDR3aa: CATSRDQTEETQYF

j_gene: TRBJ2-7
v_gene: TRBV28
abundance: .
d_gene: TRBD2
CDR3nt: TGTGCCAGCAGTTTATCGGGAGGAGGCTACGAGCAGTACTTC
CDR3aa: CASSLSGGGYEQYF

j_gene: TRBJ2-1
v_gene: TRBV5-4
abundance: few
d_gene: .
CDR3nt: TGTGCCAGCAGCTCCCGACTAGGTCTCAATGAGCAGTTCTTC
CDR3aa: CASSSRLGLNEQFF

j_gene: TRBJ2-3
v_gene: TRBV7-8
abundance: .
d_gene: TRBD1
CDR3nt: TGTGCCAGCAGCACCGGACAGGGGACGCAGTATTTT
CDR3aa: CASSTGQGTQYF

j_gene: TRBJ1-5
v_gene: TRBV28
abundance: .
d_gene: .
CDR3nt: TGTGCCAGCAGTATATCAGATCAGCCCCAGCATTTT
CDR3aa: CASSISDQPQHF

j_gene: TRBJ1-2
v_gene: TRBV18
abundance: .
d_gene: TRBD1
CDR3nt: TGTGCCAGCTCACCTCTCTTCGGGGACAGGGGAAACTATGGCTACACCTTC
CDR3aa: CASSPLFGDRGNYGYTF

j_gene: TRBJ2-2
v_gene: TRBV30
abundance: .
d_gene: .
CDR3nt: TGTGCCTGGAGTGTACTAACTTCCGGGGAGCTGTTTTTT
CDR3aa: CAWSVLTSGELFF

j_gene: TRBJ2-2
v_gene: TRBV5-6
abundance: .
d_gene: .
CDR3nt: TGTGCCAGCAGCCCGGCGGGACCCATCTCGAACACCGGGGAGCTGTTTTTT
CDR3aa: CASSPAGPISNTGELFF

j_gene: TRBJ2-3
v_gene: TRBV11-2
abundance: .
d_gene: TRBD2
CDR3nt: TGTGCCAGCAGCTTAAGACTAGCGGGAGGCTGGGGTTCCACAGATACGCAGTATTTT
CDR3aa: CASSLRLAGGWGSTDTQYF

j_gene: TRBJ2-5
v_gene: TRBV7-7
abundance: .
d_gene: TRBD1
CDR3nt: TGTGCTAGCAGCTTAGGACAGGTACCCCAAGAGACCCAGTACTTC
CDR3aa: CASSLGQVPQETQYF

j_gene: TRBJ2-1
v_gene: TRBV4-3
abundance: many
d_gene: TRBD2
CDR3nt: TGCGCCAGCAGCCAAGCTAGCGGGCCGTACAATGAGCAGTTCTTC
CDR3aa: CASSQASGPYNEQFF

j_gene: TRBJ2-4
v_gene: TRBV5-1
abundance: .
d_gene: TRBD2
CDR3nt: TGCGCCAGCAGCTTGACTAGCGGGGGGGCGGAGAAGTACTTC
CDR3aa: CASSLTSGGAEKYF

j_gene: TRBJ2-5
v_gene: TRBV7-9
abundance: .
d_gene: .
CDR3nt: TGTTCCAGCAGCTTAAGAGGGCGGAAGGAGACCCAGTACTTC
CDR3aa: CSSSLRGRKETQYF

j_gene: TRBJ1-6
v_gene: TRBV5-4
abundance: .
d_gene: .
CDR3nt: TGTGCCAGCAGCTTCGTATCGGGGGGGCGCGACAAAGCCCTCCACTTT
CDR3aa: CASSFVSGGRDKALHF

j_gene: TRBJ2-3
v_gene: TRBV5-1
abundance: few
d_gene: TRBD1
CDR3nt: TGCGCCAGCAGCTTGGGGCGACAGGGCGCAGATACGCAGTATTTT
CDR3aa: CASSLGRQGADTQYF

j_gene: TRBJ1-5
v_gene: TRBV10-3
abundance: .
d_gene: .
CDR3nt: TGTGCCATCAGTGTTGGGCAGGGGAGCAATCAGCCCCAGCATTTT
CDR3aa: CAISVGQGSNQPQHF

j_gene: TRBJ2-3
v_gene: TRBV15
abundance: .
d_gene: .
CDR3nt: TGTGCCGCCGAGGGCACAGATACGCAGTATTTT
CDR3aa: CAAEGTDTQYF